This T cell receptor beta chain appears in the sequencing data of a study of T cell changes during pregnancy in multiple sclerosis. The table came from immunoSEQ multiplex PCR; TCRdb's copy has only in-frame clones and leaves some out. The sample lists 30,000 to 45,000 clones; over 75% were seen once. There are 13 residues in the CDR3. V was shortened by 4 bases and J by 2 bases, with 9 bases between the two germline ends. CDR1 is MNHEY, CDR2 SVGAGI, per germline. This specimen was CD8+ T cells from peripheral blood mononuclear cells, taken before pregnancy. The chain recombines TRBV6-5 with TRBJ2-7, with D possibly matching TRBD1 (5 bases). The clonotype originates from a female donor with multiple sclerosis, enrolled in a pregnancy study. The CDR3 loop reads CASSSGPTYEQYF. CDR3 DNA: TGTGCCAGCAGTTCAGGGCCAACCTACGAGCAGTACTTC.